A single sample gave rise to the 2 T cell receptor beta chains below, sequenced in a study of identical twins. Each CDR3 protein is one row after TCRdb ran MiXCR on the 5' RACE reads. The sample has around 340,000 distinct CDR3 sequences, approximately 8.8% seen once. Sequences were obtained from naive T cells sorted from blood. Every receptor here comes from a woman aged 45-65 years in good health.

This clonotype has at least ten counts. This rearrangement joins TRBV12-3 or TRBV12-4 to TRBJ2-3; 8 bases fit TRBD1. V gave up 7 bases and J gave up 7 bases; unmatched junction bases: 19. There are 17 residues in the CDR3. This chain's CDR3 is CASTRWERTGRFNTQYF. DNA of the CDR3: TGTGCCAGCACCCGTTGGGAAAGGACAGGGCGGTTTAATACGCAGTATTTT.

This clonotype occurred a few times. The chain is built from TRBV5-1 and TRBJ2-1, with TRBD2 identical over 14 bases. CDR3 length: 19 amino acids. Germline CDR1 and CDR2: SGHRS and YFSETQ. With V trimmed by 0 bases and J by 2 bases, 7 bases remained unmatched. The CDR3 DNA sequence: TGCGCCAGCAGCTTGGCCGGACTAGCGGGAGGCCCTGCCTACAATGAGCAGTTCTTC. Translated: CASSLAGLAGGPAYNEQFF. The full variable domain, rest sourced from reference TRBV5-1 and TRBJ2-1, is KAGVTQTPRYLIKTRGQQVTLSCSPISGHRSVSWYQQTPGQGLQFLFEYFSETQRNKGNFPGRFSGRQFSNSRSEMNVSTLELGDSALYLCASSLAGLAGGPAYNEQFFGPGTRLTVL.